This T cell receptor (beta chain) was documented in a study of response to subunit inactivated influenza vaccine. The study, taken as a whole, reports: Authors suggested each seasonal influenza vaccination recruits few new T cells.

TCRdb independently ran MiXCR on the RT-PCR reads; one entry per CDR3 protein. The profile shows fewer than 600,000 distinct CDR3 sequences, approximately 6.9% of them singletons. The CDR3 contains 15 residues. The V end was cut by 0 bases, the J end by 0 bases, with 7 bases between. Germline CDR1 is ENHRY and CDR2 is SYGVKD. Only a few counts were recorded for this clonotype. Its antigen is still unknown. The specimen was PBMCs from blood, collected less than 30 months after vaccination. This chain joins TRBV10-3 and TRBJ2-3, with a possible D match to TRBD2 (6 bases). This receptor was obtained from a man aged 45 to 75 who received an inactivated influenza vaccine. The CDR3 sequence is CAISESGLSTDTQYF. DNA of the CDR3: TGTGCCATCAGTGAGTCGGGACTTAGCACAGATACGCAGTATTTT.